A single sample is the source of the 21 T cell receptor beta chains below, sequenced in a study of T cells after yellow fever vaccination. TCRdb re-analysed the 5' RACE reads in MiXCR, keeping a single row per CDR3 protein. The sample includes over 150,000 distinct CDR3 sequences, 5.5% to 8% of them seen just once. The source was CD4+ T cells sorted from PBMCs, collected on the day of the first yellow fever vaccination. The receptors shown here come from a man aged 18 to 30 who received the YFV17D yellow fever vaccine.

This CDR3 reads CASSLRPVGPEGDTGELFF. In DNA, the CDR3 is TGCGCCAGCAGCCTCCGGCCCGTTGGCCCAGAAGGGGACACCGGGGAGCTGTTTTTT. V usage is TRBV4-3 and J usage is TRBJ2-2; a possible D gene is TRBD1 (5 bases). V gave up 4 bases and J gave up 3 bases, with 24 bases separating them. This CDR3 region has 19 residues. Germline V gene data show CDR1 as LGHNA and CDR2 as YSLEER.

The chain combines TRBV21-1 with TRBJ1-6; the D segment call TRBD1 is taken from the table without a DNA check. TRBV21-1 is assigned pseudogene status. This CDR3 has 16 residues. The CDR3 region is CARKNGTGTLGSPLHF. The DNA of the CDR3 is TGTGCCAGAAAAAACGGGACAGGGACACTGGGTTCACCCCTCCACTTT.

This clonotype was counted ten times or more. The chain recombines TRBV7-3 with TRBJ1-2, with 9 bases fitting TRBD1. The ends lost 4 bases at V and 4 bases at J; junction bases unmatched: 4. This CDR3 comprises 14 residues. Germline V lookup: CDR1 SGHTA, CDR2 FQGTGA. Here the CDR3 reads CASSSGQGGYGYTF. The CDR3 DNA is TGTGCCAGCAGCTCGGGACAGGGAGGCTATGGCTACACCTTC.

This clonotype was recorded only once. Since a much larger clone is just one base distant, this may be a read error. The chain has TRBV7-2 and TRBJ2-3, with a weak D call TRBD1 (5 bases). Per germline, CDR1 SGHTA and CDR2 FQGNSA. Trimming cost V 6 bases and J 2 bases, with 12 bases left between them. The length of the CDR3 is 14 residues. The CDR3 coding sequence is TGTGCCAGCAGGAACAGGCTCGACACAGATACGCAGTATTTT. Translating it yields CASRNRLDTDTQYF. Full variable domain (rest looked up from reference TRBV7-2 and TRBJ2-3): GAGVSQSPSNKVTEKGKDVELRCDPISGHTALYWYRQSLGQGLEFLIYFQGNSAPDKSGLPSDRFSAERTGGSVSTLTIQRTQQEDSAVYLCASRNRLDTDTQYFGPGTRLTVL.

This clonotype has ten or more counts. The chain has TRBV7-9 and TRBJ2-3; 7 nucleotides agree with TRBD1. Trimming at V came to 5 bases and at J to 6 bases, leaving 8 bases not matched to a gene. The CDR3 is 14 amino acids. Per the germline V gene, CDR1 is SEHNR and CDR2 is FQNEAQ (reference sequence). CDR3 amino acids: CASSLQGSQDTQYF. CDR3 bases: TGTGCCAGCAGCCTACAGGGGAGTCAGGATACGCAGTATTTT.

This clonotype has only a few counts. The genes are TRBV6-2 or TRBV6-3 and TRBJ2-3, with 8 positions matching TRBD2. The ends lost 6 bases at V and 2 bases at J; junction bases unmatched: 4. CDR1 is MNHEY, CDR2 SVGEGT, per germline. This CDR3 is built from 14 residues. CDR3 in amino acids: CASRRRGVTDTQYF. CDR3 bases: TGTGCCAGCAGGCGGCGGGGGGTCACAGATACGCAGTATTTT.

This clonotype has only a few counts. The chain joins TRBV5-4 to TRBJ2-1; TRBD2 agrees at 8 bases. J was trimmed by 3 bases and V by 0 bases; bases with no gene match: 2. In germline, CDR1 is SGHNT, CDR2 YYREEE (reference sequence). The CDR3 has 15 residues. The CDR3 bases are TGTGCCAGCAGCTTGGGGACTAGCAACTACAATGAGCAGTTCTTC. Its translation is CASSLGTSNYNEQFF.

The chain links TRBV20-1 to TRBJ1-1, with no clear D. Trimming removed 0 bases from V and 1 base from J, with 12 bases in between. The CDR3 loop spans 15 amino acids. Germline V lookup: CDR1 DFQATT, CDR2 SNEGSKA (reference sequence). CDR3 in amino acids: CSARDIVWQNTEAFF. The CDR3 coding sequence is TGCAGTGCTAGAGATATCGTCTGGCAGAACACTGAAGCTTTCTTT.

The chain has TRBV7-2 and TRBJ1-1, with 8 bases fitting TRBD1. The CDR3 loop spans 15 amino acids. The germline gives CDR1 SGHTA, CDR2 FQGNSA. V shed 6 bases, J shed 6 bases, and the junction held 12 bases outside the gene matches. In DNA, the CDR3 is TGTGCCAGCAGTCAGTTAGGACAGGGTGGAGCTGAAGCTTTCTTT. Its translation: CASSQLGQGGAEAFF.

The chain links TRBV5-1 to TRBJ2-1; TRBD2 might be the D (6 bases). This CDR3 has 16 amino acids. Germline V gene data show CDR1 as SGHRS and CDR2 as YFSETQ. V was pared by 0 bases and J by 2 bases, with 12 bases between. The CDR3 region is CASSLGLVSPYNEQFF. In DNA form, the CDR3 reads TGCGCCAGCAGCTTGGGACTAGTTAGCCCCTACAATGAGCAGTTCTTC.

In its sample, this clonotype was seen many times. This rearrangement joins TRBV7-2 to TRBJ2-3, with 7 nucleotides matching TRBD1. Trimming at V came to 8 bases and at J to 2 bases, leaving 4 bases not matched to a gene. The CDR3 contains 13 residues. CDR1 is SGHTA, CDR2 FQGNSA, per germline. CDR3 in DNA: TGTGCCAGCTCGGGGACAGTCACAGATACGCAGTATTTT. Protein sequence: CASSGTVTDTQYF.

This clonotype was recorded at least ten times. The rearrangement uses TRBV6-1 and TRBJ1-2; D is perhaps TRBD1 (6 bases). The CDR3 loop spans 14 amino acids. Germline CDR1 and CDR2: MNHNS and SASEGT. V shed 2 bases and J shed 7 bases, with 14 bases lying between them. In DNA form, the CDR3 reads TGTGCCAGCAGTGAAAGTTGGGGGGCCTCTGGCTACACCTTC. Its protein product is CASSESWGASGYTF.

This clonotype came up many times. This chain connects TRBV12-3 or TRBV12-4 to TRBJ1-1; TRBD1 matches 9 bases. The CDR3 has 15 residues. The ends lost 5 bases at V and 0 bases at J; junction bases unmatched: 4. CDR3 DNA: TGTGCCAGCAGTCGCGGACAGGGGTTGAACACTGAAGCTTTCTTT. It yields the protein CASSRGQGLNTEAFF.

This clonotype was found a few times. The V gene is TRBV6-5, the J gene TRBJ1-6; D is uncertain. The CDR3 has 17 residues. Germline values: CDR1 MNHEY, CDR2 SVGAGI. V was pared by 4 bases and J by 11 bases, with 24 bases between. The CDR3 DNA reads TGTGCCAGCAGTTCGTATACAAGTGTGGGAAGTGGGCCACCCCTCCACTTT. Its translation is CASSSYTSVGSGPPLHF.

This chain links TRBV5-6 with TRBJ2-7; a weak D match, TRBD1 (6 bases). Per the germline V gene, CDR1 is SGHDT and CDR2 is YYEEEE. The CDR3 is made up of 15 amino acids. V lost 1 base and J lost 5, with 16 bases in between. The CDR3 region has the DNA TGTGCCAGCAGCTTGATTGGACAGATGATTGACGAGCAGTACTTC. It specifies CASSLIGQMIDEQYF.

This clonotype appeared a few times. J is TRBJ2-3 and V is TRBV4-3, with D possibly TRBD1 on 5 matching bases. The CDR3 runs to 17 residues. Germline loops: CDR1 LGHNA, CDR2 YSLEER. The ends were cut back, 0 bases at V and 3 bases at J, with 16 bases in the middle. The CDR3 region is CASSQDPQGLGTDTQYF. In DNA, the CDR3 is TGCGCCAGCAGCCAAGACCCTCAGGGTCTGGGGACAGATACGCAGTATTTT.

This clonotype appeared many times. The CDR3 DNA sequence: TGTGCCAGCAGCTTAGGGGAGGCCTATGGCTACACCTTC. As protein: CASSLGEAYGYTF. The chain couples TRBV7-2 to TRBJ1-2; D is unresolved. Trimming pared 1 base from V and 4 bases from J, leaving 7 bases between. CDR1 is SGHTA, CDR2 FQGNSA, per germline. CDR3 length: 13 residues.

This clonotype was seen repeatedly, ten times or more. The chain uses TRBV6-5 and TRBJ2-3; D gene unclear. Germline V gives CDR1 MNHEY, CDR2 SVGAGI. The ends were cut back, 2 bases at V and 1 base at J, with 7 bases in the middle. This CDR3 is 14 amino acids long. The CDR3 spells CASSYGQRTDTQYF. CDR3 coding DNA: TGTGCCAGCAGTTACGGCCAGCGCACAGATACGCAGTATTTT.

This clonotype has ten or more counts. The chain links TRBV5-1 to TRBJ2-5; no clear D gene. This CDR3 has 13 residues. Per germline, CDR1 SGHRS and CDR2 YFSETQ. Deletions cut 3 bases from V and 2 bases from J, with 8 bases between. CDR3 coding DNA: TGCGCCAGCAGCTCGTTGCCTCAAGAGACCCAGTACTTC. It is translated as CASSSLPQETQYF.

This clonotype was counted at least ten times. The chain couples TRBV7-9 to TRBJ1-1; D is unresolved. V was pared by 5 bases and J by 4 bases, with 14 bases between. Germline V lookup: CDR1 SEHNR, CDR2 FQNEAQ (reference sequence). This CDR3 region has 14 residues. DNA of the CDR3: TGTGCCAGCAGCCCGTTAGCCGGGTCCACTGAAGCTTTCTTT. Translation: CASSPLAGSTEAFF.

J is TRBJ1-5 and V is TRBV7-8; D is perhaps TRBD1 (6 bases). This CDR3 spans 14 amino acids. V was cut by 3 bases and J by 3 bases, with 9 bases left in between. Germline V CDR1 and CDR2: SGHVS, FQNEAQ. The CDR3 here is CASSFGQNNQPQHF. CDR3 nucleotide sequence: TGTGCCAGCAGCTTCGGACAGAACAATCAGCCCCAGCATTTT.